This T cell receptor beta chain was sequenced for a study of cytomegalovirus exposure and HLA in healthy donors. Study observations and caveats: A later analysis showed TCR association rates differing by HLA locus, peaking at DRB1 and lowest at HLA-C. There were 164 TCR beta chains listed as cytomegalovirus-associated. An analysis that came later showed most CMV-associated TCR beta chains appearing HLA-restricted.

About this clone: Its antigen is not known.

In germline, CDR1 is SGHAT, CDR2 FQDESV (reference sequence). The CDR3 has 15 residues. The V end lost 3 bases, the J end lost 0 bases, and 8 bases lay between the germline ends. Each donor's status was that of a healthy bone marrow donor. The PCR contained 60 Vbeta and 13 Jbeta primers. Repertoires were generated with immunoSEQ multiplex PCR, while TCRdb's copy carries only in-frame clones and drops some. The data show some 93,000 clones, with roughly 9.4% seen just once and 5% to 5.5% held by the top ten. The sample comprised PBMCs. The V and J genes are TRBV11-1 and TRBJ1-4; weak D call: TRBD1 (6 bases). The receptor was derived from a man in his forties or fifties in good health and CMV-seropositive. The CDR3 protein is CASSFDRSTNEKLFF. CDR3 nucleotide sequence: TGTGCCAGCAGCTTCGACAGGTCAACTAATGAAAAACTGTTTTTT.